These 23 T cell receptor beta chains were sequenced from one sample in a study of T cell responses to AZD1222 COVID-19 vaccine. Using immunoSEQ multiplex PCR, the repertoire was profiled, and TCRdb retains in-frame clones only, with some absent. The table shows 90,000 to 150,000 clones, with approximately 90% occurring only once. Specimen: peripheral blood, collected on day 0 of AZD1222 vaccination. The receptors derive from an adult in good health.

The chain uses TRBV6-5 and TRBJ1-2, with TRBD1 matching 7 bases. Per germline, CDR1 MNHEY and CDR2 SVGAGI. The CDR3 is 14 residues long. The V segment lost 5 bases and the J segment 4 bases; nucleotides outside the gene matches: 7. CDR3 in DNA: TGTGCCAGCAGTCTTACAGACAGGGCCTATGGCTACACCTTC. Translated, it gives CASSLTDRAYGYTF.

V gene TRBV5-1 combines with J gene TRBJ1-1, with TRBD1 matching over 7 bases. Germline V gene sequence: CDR1 SGHRS, CDR2 YFSETQ. The ends lost 4 bases at V and 4 bases at J; junction bases unmatched: 10. The CDR3 has 15 residues. The CDR3 here is CASSVTGTATTEAFF. In DNA form, the CDR3 reads TGCGCCAGCAGCGTCACCGGGACAGCCACCACTGAAGCTTTCTTT. The full variable domain, its missing parts supplied by reference TRBV5-1 and TRBJ1-1, is KAGVTQTPRYLIKTRGQQVTLSCSPISGHRSVSWYQQTPGQGLQFLFEYFSETQRNKGNFPGRFSGRQFSNSRSEMNVSTLELGDSALYLCASSVTGTATTEAFFGQGTRLTVV.

The CDR3 reads CAISEGDTHEQYF. In DNA form, the CDR3 reads TGTGCCATCAGTGAAGGGGACACCCACGAGCAGTACTTC. This rearrangement joins TRBV10-3 to TRBJ2-7; TRBD1 is a possible D gene (6 bases). Trimming stripped 3 bases from V and 5 bases from J, with 11 bases between. CDR3 length: 13 residues. The germline V gene has CDR1 ENHRY and CDR2 SYGVKD.

The chain is built from TRBV7-8 and TRBJ2-5; no clear D. The germline V gene encodes CDR1 SGHVS and CDR2 FQNEAQ. Trimming removed 5 bases from V and 5 bases from J, with 6 bases in between. The CDR3 is 11 residues long. CDR3 DNA sequence: TGTGCCAGCAGCCCCGACGAGACCCAGTACTTC. Translated: CASSPDETQYF.

The V and J genes are TRBV5-1 and TRBJ2-7; D remains ambiguous. The CDR3 is 12 residues long. The V end was cut by 4 bases, the J end by 5 bases, with 10 bases between. Germline V gene data show CDR1 as SGHRS and CDR2 as YFSETQ. The CDR3 loop reads CASSATSDEQYF. The CDR3 coding sequence is TGCGCCAGCAGCGCAACCTCGGACGAGCAGTACTTC.

CDR3 in amino acids: CASRPTENTEAFF. Here the CDR3 DNA reads TGCGCCAGCAGACCGACAGAGAACACTGAAGCTTTCTTT. This chain connects TRBV5-1 to TRBJ1-1; the D gene is possibly TRBD1 (5 bases). Trimming removed 5 bases at V and 1 base at J, with 9 bases between. The CDR3 is 13 amino acids. Germline V gene data show CDR1 as SGHRS and CDR2 as YFSETQ.

The chain employs TRBV3-1 (or the pseudogene TRBV3-2) and TRBJ2-7, with 9 bases identical to TRBD1. With V trimmed by 5 bases and J by 0 bases, 5 bases remained unmatched. The length of the CDR3 is 15 residues. Germline V gene data show CDR1 as LGHDT and CDR2 as YNNKEL (reference sequence). CDR3 sequence reads: CASSKGQGHSYEQYF. Written as DNA, the CDR3 is TGTGCCAGCAGCAAGGGACAGGGTCACTCCTACGAGCAGTACTTC.

This sequence joins TRBV10-3 and TRBJ1-1, with D possibly being TRBD1 (6 bases). This CDR3 comprises 17 residues. V was trimmed by 2 bases and J by 6 bases, leaving 22 bases between them. Germline-derived CDR1 and CDR2 are ENHRY and SYGVKD. The CDR3 here is CAISEPNPETGYAEAFF. The DNA for the CDR3 is TGTGCCATCAGTGAGCCTAACCCCGAAACAGGGTACGCTGAAGCTTTCTTT.

The V gene is TRBV11-2, the J gene TRBJ2-5; D uncertain. V lost 2 bases and J lost 5, with 6 bases in between. CDR3 length equals 12 residues. Germline CDR1 and CDR2: SGHAT and FQNNGV. The chain's CDR3 is CASSLNAETQYF. The DNA of the CDR3 is TGTGCCAGCAGCTTAAACGCGGAGACCCAGTACTTC.

The chain is built from TRBV12-3 or TRBV12-4 and TRBJ2-2, with D uncertain. V shed 7 bases and J shed 7 bases, with 13 bases lying between them. The CDR3 contains 13 residues. The CDR3 nucleotides are TGTGCCAGCACTGGGCCCCGCGGCGGGGAGCTGTTTTTT. Its protein product is CASTGPRGGELFF.

The rearrangement joins TRBV12-3 or TRBV12-4 to TRBJ2-1, with D hard to call. Trimming removed 0 bases from V and 12 bases from J, with 6 bases in between. The CDR3 runs to 11 residues. CDR3 sequence: CASSLARGQFF. The CDR3 DNA reads TGTGCCAGCAGTTTAGCGCGAGGGCAGTTCTTC.

This clone is a singleton in its sample. The chain uses TRBV14 and TRBJ2-7, with D possibly called TRBD1 or TRBD2 (6 bases each). V gave up 5 bases and J gave up 6 bases, with 11 bases separating them. CDR3 size: 12 residues. The germline CDR1 and CDR2 sequences are SGHDN and FVKESK. CDR3 in DNA: TGTGCCAGCAGCTTCGAGGGGGGCGAGCAGTACTTC. Protein sequence: CASSFEGGEQYF.

V is TRBV18 and J is TRBJ1-2; a possible D gene is TRBD1 (6 bases). CDR1 is KGHSH, CDR2 LQKENI, per germline. This CDR3 has 13 residues. V gave up 2 bases and J gave up 3 bases, with 7 bases separating them. CDR3 nucleotides: TGTGCCAGCTCACCAAGGGGGGACTATGGCTACACCTTC. Translating it yields CASSPRGDYGYTF. Drawing the rest from reference TRBV18 and TRBJ1-2, the complete variable domain is NAGVMQNPRHLVRRRGQEARLRCSPMKGHSHVYWYRQLPEEGLKFMVYLQKENIIDESGMPKERFSAEFPKEGPSILRIQQVVRGDSAAYFCASSPRGDYGYTFGSGTRLTVV.

The V and J genes are TRBV28 and TRBJ2-2; the D gene is possibly TRBD2 (6 bases). V was pared by 7 bases and J by 3 bases, with 15 bases between. CDR1 is MDHEN and CDR2 is SYDVKM in the germline V gene. The CDR3 is 15 residues long. The CDR3 here is CASTPRGIYTGELFF. CDR3 coding DNA: TGTGCCAGCACCCCGCGGGGAATTTACACCGGGGAGCTGTTTTTT.

The chain has TRBV28 and TRBJ1-5; D is unresolved. Germline V CDR1 and CDR2: MDHEN, SYDVKM. The length of the CDR3 is 12 residues. Trimming cost V 7 bases and J 2 bases, with 6 bases left between them. The CDR3 DNA reads TGTGCCAGCATGCTGGGCAATCAGCCCCAGCATTTT. Translating gives CASMLGNQPQHF.

The genes are TRBV3-1 (or the pseudogene TRBV3-2) and TRBJ1-4; 7 bases agree with TRBD1. J was trimmed by 6 bases and V by 4 bases; bases with no gene match: 11. The CDR3 is 16 residues long. The germline V gene has CDR1 LGHDT and CDR2 YNNKEL (reference sequence). CDR3 sequence (DNA): TGTGCCAGCAGCCGCCGCGTAACAGGGACAGATGAAAAACTGTTTTTT. Translated: CASSRRVTGTDEKLFF.

The chain is built from TRBV24-1 and TRBJ2-1, with 9 bases aligning to TRBD2. Germline CDR1 KGHDR, CDR2 SFDVKD. V was pared by 9 bases and J by 4 bases, with 9 bases of the junction left unmatched. The CDR3 contains 15 residues. CDR3 sequence: CATALAGADYNEQFF. The CDR3 DNA reads TGTGCCACCGCCTTAGCGGGAGCCGATTACAATGAGCAGTTCTTC.

The rearrangement links TRBV3-1 (or the pseudogene TRBV3-2) to TRBJ2-1; 9 nucleotides line up with TRBD2. The CDR3 runs 15 residues. Per the germline V gene, CDR1 is LGHDT and CDR2 is YNNKEL (reference sequence). The V segment lost 1 base and the J segment 5 bases; nucleotides outside the gene matches: 3. CDR3 DNA: TGTGCCAGCAGCCAAGCGACTAGCGGTGACAATGAGCAGTTCTTC. The encoded protein is CASSQATSGDNEQFF.

The gene calls are TRBV5-4 and TRBJ1-1; 9 positions match TRBD1. CDR3 length: 16 residues. The germline V gene encodes CDR1 SGHNT and CDR2 YYREEE (reference sequence). After removal of 10 bases from V and 2 bases from J, the junction contained 15 bases not matched to a gene. The CDR3 spells CAANRGGGQGNTEAFF. Written as DNA, the CDR3 is TGTGCCGCGAACAGGGGAGGGGGACAGGGAAACACTGAAGCTTTCTTT.

The genes are TRBV10-3 and TRBJ2-7; no firm D call. Trimming cost V 6 bases and J 5 bases, with 11 bases left between them. CDR1 ENHRY and CDR2 SYGVKD come from the germline V gene. This CDR3 spans 12 amino acids. CDR3 DNA: TGTGCCATCAGCAAGGACCTCAACGAGCAGTACTTC. Its translation: CAISKDLNEQYF.

The V call is TRBV10-3, the J call TRBJ2-5, with 10 bases identical to TRBD2. CDR3 length equals 15 residues. V dropped 5 bases and J dropped 5; count of bases not matched to a gene: 8. The germline V gene has CDR1 ENHRY and CDR2 SYGVKD. The CDR3 loop reads CAISLIAGGDETQYF. CDR3 in DNA: TGTGCCATCAGTCTTATAGCGGGGGGAGATGAGACCCAGTACTTC.

The chain combines TRBV7-9 with TRBJ2-5; 13 nucleotides match TRBD2. The V and J ends lost 4 bases and 4 bases, in that order; junction bases with no gene match: 3. The CDR3 sequence is 15 residues long. CDR1 and CDR2 from the germline V gene are SEHNR and FQNEAQ (reference sequence). The CDR3 reads CASSYGLAGAETQYF. The CDR3 nucleotides read TGTGCCAGCAGCTACGGACTAGCGGGAGCAGAGACCCAGTACTTC.

CDR3: CASSPSAEIGNTIYF. CDR3 in DNA: TGTGCCAGCTCACCATCGGCAGAGATAGGAAACACCATATATTTT. The gene calls are TRBV18 and TRBJ1-3; unclear D gene. Germline V gives CDR1 KGHSH, CDR2 LQKENI. Trimming left V 2 bases short and J 4 bases short, with 12 bases between. The CDR3 spans 15 residues.